Sample share makes the clone carrying this T cell receptor beta chain large (0.1 to 1%). These data belong to a study of circulating CD8 cells and anti-PD-1 response in melanoma. About the research overall: Response groups: complete/partial responders versus stable/progressive non-responders.

Each library started from 15 ng of total RNA using the QIAseq Immune Repertoire TCR panel. TCRdb fed the reads into MiXCR, producing one record per CDR3 protein. The sample consists of approximately 870 distinct CDR3 sequences, approximately 4.5% of them appearing once. Sorting of live CD3+CD8+TCRalphabeta+ cells by PD-1 and/or TIGIT gave four subsets. The CDR3 length is 14 residues. The germline gives CDR1 KGHDR, CDR2 SFDVKD. The ends were cut back, 1 base at V and 6 bases at J, with 8 bases in the middle. The receptor comes from a human donor with melanoma. This specimen was CD8+ T cells from PBMCs, taken at baseline or after one month of anti-PD-1 therapy (not recorded which). The chain uses TRBV24-1 and TRBJ2-2; D is ambiguous. The CDR3 nucleotides are TGTGCCACCAGTGATTTCCCATATGCCGGGGAGCTGTTTTTT. It specifies CATSDFPYAGELFF.